Listed here are 2 T cell receptor beta chains from one sample, sequenced in a study of T cell clones after liver transplantation (dated by TCRdb to the late 2010s). The library was made by the immunoSEQ multiplex PCR assay. TCRdb re-hosts the immuneACCESS table, in-frame sequences only. Its copies lack some clones; in the studies checked, an unresolved V gene accounts for under half of them, and the cause for the rest is not known. The sample yields about 70,000 clones; about 80% were counted once. The ten largest make up about 0.79% of the sample. This specimen was CD4+ T cells from blood, taken 12 months after liver transplant. These TCRs come from a human patient who received a liver transplant. A transplant means some T cells may be of graft donor rather than patient origin.

J is TRBJ1-1 and V is TRBV5-1; perhaps TRBD1 as D (6 bases). This CDR3 has 14 residues. Germline lookup yields CDR1 SGHRS and CDR2 YFSETQ. Trimming removed 7 bases at V and 4 bases at J, with 17 bases between. The CDR3 reads CASFKGGASTEAFF. The CDR3 DNA sequence: TGCGCCAGCTTTAAGGGGGGGGCGAGCACTGAAGCTTTCTTT.

The rearrangement joins TRBV7-9 to TRBJ1-1; D uncertain. Trimming cost V 1 base and J 1 base, with 7 bases left between them. Looked up from germline, CDR1 is SEHNR and CDR2 is FQNEAQ (reference sequence). This CDR3 spans 14 amino acids. As DNA, the CDR3 is TGTGCCAGCAGCTTAGGGACCGCGAACACTGAAGCTTTCTTT. It is translated as CASSLGTANTEAFF. The full variable domain, its missing parts supplied by reference TRBV7-9 and TRBJ1-1, is DTGVSQNPRHKITKRGQNVTFRCDPISEHNRLYWYRQTLGQGPEFLTYFQNEAQLEKSRLLSDRFSAERPKGSFSTLEIQRTEQGDSAMYLCASSLGTANTEAFFGQGTRLTVV.